This TCR beta chain stems from a study of identical twins listed by TCRdb under 2016. Study-wide context: The study deep-sequenced TCR alpha and beta repertoires from monozygotic twins, unrelated adults of various ages and cord blood to test whether fetal clonotypes persist. Replicate twin experiments were performed at different times using different library preparation protocols to rule out contamination. The full study reports these points: Zero-insertion analyses could be partly confounded by invariant T cells such as MAIT and iNKT, though diverse VJ usage argued against such confounding for most clonotypes. Out-of-frame TCR alpha sequences shared between twins showed an excess of low generation-probability sequences compared with coincidental sharing between unrelated individuals. Excess twin sharing in beta out-of-frame sequences was weaker because fewer shared sequences lowered the signal-to-noise ratio. Fewer insertions were carried by abundant cord blood beta clonotypes, a similar but weaker trend appeared in young adult naive repertoires, and no such trend appeared in memory repertoires. In monozygotic twins, out-of-frame TCR alpha sharing was systematically underestimated by recombination models, although the models agreed with sharing between unrelated individuals. Because the same donors could not be followed over many years, conclusions were based on cross-sectional statistical analysis.

Libraries came from 5' RACE. Reads for this sample came from an Illumina HiSeq 2000. A universal primer binding site was introduced by template switching, and a unique molecular identifier was present in the final cDNA, enabling accurate counting of TCR cDNA molecules. Specific primers in the conserved constant-segment region were used to synthesize first-strand cDNA for TCR alpha and beta chains. Each cDNA library was double barcoded, with a SMART-Mk sample barcode plus Illumina barcodes, to control for contamination. TruSeq adapter sequences along with Illumina sample barcodes were introduced in two successive PCR steps. Sequencing of the TCR alpha and beta cDNA libraries was done on the Illumina HiSeq platform using custom primers. For the original study's pipeline: Raw reads were processed with MiGEC to extract unique molecular identifiers, and MiXCR was used to determine CDR3 positions. Recombination models were inferred per individual with the repgenHMM and IGoR tools using an EM algorithm. Shared clonotypes were analyzed with the tcR package in R, and sharing was normalized by the product of cloneset sizes. To study raw recombination without the effects of thymic and clonal selection, out-of-frame nonproductive sequences were analyzed. The public reads were reprocessed in TCRdb via fastp at Q25 and MiXCR, keeping in-frame beta chains. Entries that share a CDR3 protein sequence are merged under the most common genes and DNA. None of the V and J calls come from the authors' own analysis; TCRdb made them. The sample table records roughly 770,000 distinct CDR3 sequences; 15% to 20% of these occur just once. The ten largest make up roughly 13% of the sample.

The CDR3, from cysteine to phenylalanine, totals 14 residues. Only the CDR3 DNA stays, 42 bases, in frame from base 1. Sequences SGHTA (CDR1) and FQGNSA (CDR2) are obtained from the germline V gene. V has 8 bases trimmed and J has 5 bases trimmed; junction bases matching no gene number 8. All donors were healthy Caucasians. The twin cohort consisted of three pairs of female monozygotic twins, all aged about 18 to 30 years. The RNA used for TCR libraries was isolated from peripheral blood mononuclear cells. This clonotype was counted between two and nine times. The clone's antigen remains unknown. No clone much larger than this one lies a single base away; base qualities are absent. This sample also belongs to another study, concerning T cells expressing NK-cell markers. In that second paper, the authors write: TCR beta-chain repertoires were profiled in sorted CD3+CD56+NKG2C+, CD3+CD56+NKG2C- and CD3+CD56-NKG2C+ T-cell subsets from fewer than 10 donors. Of the eight sequenced donors, seven were found to be HCMV-seropositive and one was found to be HCMV-seronegative. To restrict sorting to alphabetaTCR-expressing T cells, an anti-gammadeltaTCR antibody was added in several experiments. For 6 or 7 donors, the dominant CD3+CD56+NKG2C+ clonotypes were among the top 10 CD8+ clonotypes and accounted for roughly 1.0-7.5% of CD8+ T cells. Those dominant clonotypes were again the most abundant among CD3+CD56-NKG2C+ cells in a handful of donors, at about 28.3-65%. It remained unclear whether the expanded NKG2C-expressing T cell clones were specific for HCMV antigens. Randomly selected healthy volunteers, three men and five women, were used as the eight sequenced donors. To determine HCMV serostatus, a commercial ELISA kit was used to detect HCMV-specific IgG in serum. For several donors, bulk peripheral blood T-cell repertoires were also sequenced from unsorted PBMC. MIGEC was used to demultiplex reads and group the reads by UMI, and MiTCR was used to assemble and quantify clonotypes. To remove erroneous sequences, TCR cDNA sequences were retained only when supported by two or more reads. The tcR package was used for downstream repertoire analysis, and clonotypes were matched across fractions by CDR3 nucleotide sequence plus V segment. VDJmatch was used to annotate antigen specificity against VDJdb, with one amino acid substitution allowed in CDR3.

The chain was built from TRBV7-2 and TRBJ2-3; 9 bases in between match TRBD2. Sequenced: PBMCs. The receptor was derived from a woman aged 18-30 years in good health. The DNA reads as follows: TGTGCCAGCTACGCGGGAGGGCCGGTAGATACGCAGTATTTT. Translated, this is CASYAGGPVDTQYF.